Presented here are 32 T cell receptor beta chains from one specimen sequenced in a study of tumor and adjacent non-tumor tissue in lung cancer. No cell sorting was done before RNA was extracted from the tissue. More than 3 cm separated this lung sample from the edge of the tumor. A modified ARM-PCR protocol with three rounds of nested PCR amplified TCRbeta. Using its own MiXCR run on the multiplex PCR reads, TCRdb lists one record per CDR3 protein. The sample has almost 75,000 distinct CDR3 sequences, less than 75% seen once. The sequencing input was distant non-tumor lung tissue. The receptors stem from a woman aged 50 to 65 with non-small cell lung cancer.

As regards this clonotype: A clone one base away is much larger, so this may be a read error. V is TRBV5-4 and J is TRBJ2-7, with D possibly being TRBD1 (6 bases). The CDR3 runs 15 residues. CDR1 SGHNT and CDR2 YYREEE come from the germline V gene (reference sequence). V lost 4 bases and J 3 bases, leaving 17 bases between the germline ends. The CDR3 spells CASSPGQRRNYEQYF. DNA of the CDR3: TGTGCCAGCAGCCCCGGACAGAGGCGGAACTACGAGCAGTACTTC.

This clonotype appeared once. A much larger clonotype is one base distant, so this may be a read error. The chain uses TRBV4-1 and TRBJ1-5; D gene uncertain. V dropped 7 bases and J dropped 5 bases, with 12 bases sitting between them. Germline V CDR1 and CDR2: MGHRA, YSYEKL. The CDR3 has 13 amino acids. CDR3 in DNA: TGCGCCAGCATCTCTCGTAGGTATCAGCCCCAGCATTTT. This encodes CASISRRYQPQHF.

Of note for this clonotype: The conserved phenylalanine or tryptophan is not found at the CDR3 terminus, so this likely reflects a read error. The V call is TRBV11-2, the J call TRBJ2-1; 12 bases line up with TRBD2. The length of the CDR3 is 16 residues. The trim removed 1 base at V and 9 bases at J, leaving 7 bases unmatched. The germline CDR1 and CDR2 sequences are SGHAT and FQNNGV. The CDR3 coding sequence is TGTGCCAGCAGCTTAGTGGTGACTAGCGGGAGTGGTGAGCAGTTCCTC. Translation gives CASSLVVTSGSGEQFL.

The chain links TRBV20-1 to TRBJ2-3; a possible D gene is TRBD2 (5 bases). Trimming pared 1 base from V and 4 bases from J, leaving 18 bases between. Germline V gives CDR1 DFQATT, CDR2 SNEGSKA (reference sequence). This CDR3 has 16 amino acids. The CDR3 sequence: CSARVSSSSVADTQYF. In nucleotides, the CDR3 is TGCAGTGCTAGAGTTTCTAGCAGTAGTGTAGCAGATACGCAGTATTTT.

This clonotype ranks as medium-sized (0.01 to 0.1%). This chain's CDR3 is CASSLSTAEQFF. DNA of the CDR3: TGTGCCAGCAGCTTAAGTACCGCTGAGCAGTTCTTC. The chain links TRBV11-2 to TRBJ2-1; no firm D call. Trimming took off 2 bases at V and 9 bases at J, with 8 bases between the two ends. The CDR3 consists of 12 residues. Germline lookup yields CDR1 SGHAT and CDR2 FQNNGV.

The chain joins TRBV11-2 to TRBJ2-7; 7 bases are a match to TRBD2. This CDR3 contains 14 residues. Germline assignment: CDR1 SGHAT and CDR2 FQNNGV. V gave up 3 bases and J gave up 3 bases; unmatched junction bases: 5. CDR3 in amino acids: CASSLYGGIYEQYF. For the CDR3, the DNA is TGTGCCAGCAGCTTGTACGGGGGGATCTACGAGCAGTACTTC.

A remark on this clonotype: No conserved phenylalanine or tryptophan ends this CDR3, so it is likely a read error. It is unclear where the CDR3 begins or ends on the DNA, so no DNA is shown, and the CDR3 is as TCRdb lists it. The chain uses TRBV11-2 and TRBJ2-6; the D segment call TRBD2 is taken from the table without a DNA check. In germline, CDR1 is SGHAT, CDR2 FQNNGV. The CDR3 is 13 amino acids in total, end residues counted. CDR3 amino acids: CASSFSPGQRPDI.

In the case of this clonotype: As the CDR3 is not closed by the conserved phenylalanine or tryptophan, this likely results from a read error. The chain's CDR3 is CASRPGGANQRQHI. The CDR3 DNA reads TGTGCCAGTAGACCGGGGGGCGCCAATCAGCGCCAGCATATT. The gene calls are TRBV6-2 or TRBV6-3 and TRBJ1-5; D possibly corresponds to TRBD1 (6 bases). The CDR3 is 14 residues long. Germline V gene sequence: CDR1 MNHEY, CDR2 SVGEGT.

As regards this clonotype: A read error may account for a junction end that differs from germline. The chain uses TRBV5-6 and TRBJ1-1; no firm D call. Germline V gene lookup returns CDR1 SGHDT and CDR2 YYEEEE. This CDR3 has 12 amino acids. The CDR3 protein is CANSLVNGEAFF. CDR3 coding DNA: TGTGCCAACAGCTTGGTGAACGGTGAAGCTTTCTTT.

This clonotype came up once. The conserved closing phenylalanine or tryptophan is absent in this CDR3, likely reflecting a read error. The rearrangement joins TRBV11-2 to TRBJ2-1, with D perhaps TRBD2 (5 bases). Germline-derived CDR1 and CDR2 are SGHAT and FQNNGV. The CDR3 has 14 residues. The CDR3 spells CASIFLAQYKEQFL. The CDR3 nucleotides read TGTGCCAGCATCTTCCTAGCCCAATACAAAGAGCAGTTCCTC.

CDR3 residues: CASSFSGTSAGGRNTQYF. In nucleotides, the CDR3 is TGTGCCAGCAGCTTTTCCGGGACTAGCGCGGGGGGTAGGAATACGCAGTATTTT. This chain links TRBV7-2 with TRBJ2-3, with 10 bases lining up with TRBD2. CDR3 size: 18 residues. Trimming at V came to 3 bases and at J to 7 bases, leaving 16 bases not matched to a gene. The germline CDR1 and CDR2 sequences are SGHTA and FQGNSA.

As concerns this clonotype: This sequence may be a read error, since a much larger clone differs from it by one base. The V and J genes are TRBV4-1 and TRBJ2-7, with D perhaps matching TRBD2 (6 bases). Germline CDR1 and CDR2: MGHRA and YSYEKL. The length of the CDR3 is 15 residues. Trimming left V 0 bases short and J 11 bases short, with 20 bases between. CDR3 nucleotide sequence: TGCGCCAGCAGCCAAGAAGGAGTAGGGCGGGGTAGGGAGTACTTC. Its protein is CASSQEGVGRGREYF.

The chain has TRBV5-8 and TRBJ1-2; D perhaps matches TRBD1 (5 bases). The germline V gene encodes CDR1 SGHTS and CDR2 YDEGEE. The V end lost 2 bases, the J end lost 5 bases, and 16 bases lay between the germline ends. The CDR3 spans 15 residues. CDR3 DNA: TGTGCCAGCAGCTTTAGTCCCTGGGAGGGGTATGGCTACACCTTC. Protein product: CASSFSPWEGYGYTF. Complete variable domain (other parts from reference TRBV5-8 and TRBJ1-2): EAGVTQSPTHLIKTRGQQATLRCSPISGHTSVYWYQQALGLGLQFLLWYDEGEERNRGNFPPRFSGRQFPNYSSELNVNALELEDSALYLCASSFSPWEGYGYTFGSGTRLTVV.

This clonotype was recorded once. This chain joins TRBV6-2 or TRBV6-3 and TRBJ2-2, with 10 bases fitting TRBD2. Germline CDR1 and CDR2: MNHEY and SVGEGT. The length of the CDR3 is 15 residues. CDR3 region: CTSSYGLAATGELFF. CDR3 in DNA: TGTACTAGCAGTTACGGACTAGCGGCTACCGGGGAGCTGTTTTTT.

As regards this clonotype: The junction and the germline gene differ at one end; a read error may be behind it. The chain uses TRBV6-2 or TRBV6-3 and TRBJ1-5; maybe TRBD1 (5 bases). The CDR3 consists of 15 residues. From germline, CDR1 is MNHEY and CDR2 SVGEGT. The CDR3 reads CASSYAGGGNLPQHF. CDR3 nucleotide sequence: TGTGCCAGTAGTTACGCGGGGGGTGGCAATCTGCCCCAGCATTTT.

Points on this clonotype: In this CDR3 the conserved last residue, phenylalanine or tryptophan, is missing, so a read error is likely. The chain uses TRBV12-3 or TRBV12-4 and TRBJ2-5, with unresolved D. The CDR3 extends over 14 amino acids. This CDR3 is CACSGDTNQDTQYS. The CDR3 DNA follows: TGTGCCTGCAGTGGGGATACCAACCAAGATACCCAGTACTCC.

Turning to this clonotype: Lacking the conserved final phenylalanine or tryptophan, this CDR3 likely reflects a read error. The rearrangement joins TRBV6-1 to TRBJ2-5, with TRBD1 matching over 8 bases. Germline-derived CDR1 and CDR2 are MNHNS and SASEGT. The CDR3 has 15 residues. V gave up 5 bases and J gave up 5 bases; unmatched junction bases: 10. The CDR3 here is CASSRRTGSGETQYL. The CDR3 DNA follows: TGTGCCAGCAGTCGGCGGACAGGGTCTGGGGAGACCCAGTACTTA.

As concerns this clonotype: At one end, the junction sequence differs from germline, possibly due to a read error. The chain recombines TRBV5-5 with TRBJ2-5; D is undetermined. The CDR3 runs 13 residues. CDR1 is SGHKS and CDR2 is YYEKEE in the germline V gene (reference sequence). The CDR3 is CAGSLWVGETQYF. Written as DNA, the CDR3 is TGTGCCGGCAGCTTGTGGGTCGGAGAGACCCAGTACTTC.

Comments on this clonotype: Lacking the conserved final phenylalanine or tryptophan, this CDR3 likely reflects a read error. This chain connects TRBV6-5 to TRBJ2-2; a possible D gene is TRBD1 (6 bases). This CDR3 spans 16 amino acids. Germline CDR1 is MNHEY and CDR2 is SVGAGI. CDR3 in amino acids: CASSPNPGANTGELFY. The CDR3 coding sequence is TGTGCCAGCAGCCCCAACCCAGGGGCGAACACCGGGGAACTGTTTTAT.

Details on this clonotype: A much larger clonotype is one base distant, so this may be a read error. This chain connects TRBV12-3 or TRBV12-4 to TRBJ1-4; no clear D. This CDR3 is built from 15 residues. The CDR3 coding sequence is TGTGCCATCAGTACCCATTCTAGAACTAATGAAAAACTGTTTTTT. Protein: CAISTHSRTNEKLFF.

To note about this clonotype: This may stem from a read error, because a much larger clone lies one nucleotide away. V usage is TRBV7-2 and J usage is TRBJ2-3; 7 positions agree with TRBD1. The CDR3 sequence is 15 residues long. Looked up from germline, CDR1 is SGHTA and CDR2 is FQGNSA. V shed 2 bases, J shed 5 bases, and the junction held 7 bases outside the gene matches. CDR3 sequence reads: CASSLRGPVLDTQYF. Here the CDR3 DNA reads TGTGCCAGCAGCTTAAGGGGGCCCGTGCTAGATACGCAGTATTTT.

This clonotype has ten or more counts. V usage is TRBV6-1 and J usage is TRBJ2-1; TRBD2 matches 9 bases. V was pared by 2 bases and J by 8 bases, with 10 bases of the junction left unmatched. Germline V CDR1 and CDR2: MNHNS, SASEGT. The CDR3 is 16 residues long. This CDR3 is CASSEFWASGEDEQFF. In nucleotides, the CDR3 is TGTGCCAGCAGTGAATTTTGGGCTAGCGGGGAGGATGAGCAGTTCTTC.

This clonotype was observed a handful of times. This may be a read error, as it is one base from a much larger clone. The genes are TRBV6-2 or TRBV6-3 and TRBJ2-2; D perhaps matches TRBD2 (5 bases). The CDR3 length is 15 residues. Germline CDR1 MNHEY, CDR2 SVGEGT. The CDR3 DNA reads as TGTGCCAGCAGACGAAGCGGACTGAACACCGGGGAGCCGTTTTTT. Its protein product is CASRRSGLNTGEPFF.

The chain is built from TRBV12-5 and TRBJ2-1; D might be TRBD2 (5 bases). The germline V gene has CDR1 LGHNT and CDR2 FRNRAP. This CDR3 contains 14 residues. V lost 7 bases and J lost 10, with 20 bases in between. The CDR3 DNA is TGTGCTAGTGTTATGGAAGGGCTAGCATCAGAGCAGTTCTTC. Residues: CASVMEGLASEQFF.

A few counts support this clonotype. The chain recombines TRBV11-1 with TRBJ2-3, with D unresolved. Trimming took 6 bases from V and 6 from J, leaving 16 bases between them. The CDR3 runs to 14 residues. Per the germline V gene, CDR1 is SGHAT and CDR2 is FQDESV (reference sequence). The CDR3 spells CASSIATRADTQYF. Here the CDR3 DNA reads TGTGCCAGCAGTATAGCAACAAGGGCTGATACGCAGTATTTT. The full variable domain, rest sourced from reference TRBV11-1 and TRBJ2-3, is EAEVAQSPRYKITEKSQAVAFWCDPISGHATLYWYRQILGQGPELLVQFQDESVVDDSQLPKDRFSAERLKGVDSTLKIQPAELGDSAMYLCASSIATRADTQYFGPGTRLTVL.

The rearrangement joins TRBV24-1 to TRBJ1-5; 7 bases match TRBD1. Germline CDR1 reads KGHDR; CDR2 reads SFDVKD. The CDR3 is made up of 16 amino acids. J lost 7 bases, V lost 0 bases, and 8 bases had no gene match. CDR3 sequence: CATSDLGAGGNQPQHF. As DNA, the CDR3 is TGTGCCACCAGTGATTTGGGCGCAGGGGGTAACCAGCCCCAGCATTTT.

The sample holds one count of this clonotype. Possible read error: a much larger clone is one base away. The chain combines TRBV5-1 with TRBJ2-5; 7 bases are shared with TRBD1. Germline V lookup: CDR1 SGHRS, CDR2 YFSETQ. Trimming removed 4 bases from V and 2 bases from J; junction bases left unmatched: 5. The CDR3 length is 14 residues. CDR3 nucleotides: TGCGCCAGCAGCATTCAGGGGGTTCAAGAGACCCAGTACTTC. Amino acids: CASSIQGVQETQYF.

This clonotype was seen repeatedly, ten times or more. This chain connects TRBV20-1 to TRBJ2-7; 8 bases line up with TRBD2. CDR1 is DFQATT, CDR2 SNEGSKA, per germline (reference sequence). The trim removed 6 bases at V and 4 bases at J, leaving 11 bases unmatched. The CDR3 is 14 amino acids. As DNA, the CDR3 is TGCAGTGCGAACCGGGAGGGCCCTAAGTACGAGCAGTACTTC. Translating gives CSANREGPKYEQYF.

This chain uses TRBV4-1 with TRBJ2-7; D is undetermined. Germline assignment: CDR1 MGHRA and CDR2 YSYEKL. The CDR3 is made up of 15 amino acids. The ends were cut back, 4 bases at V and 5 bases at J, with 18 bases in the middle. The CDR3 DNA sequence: TGCGCCAGCAGCCGAGGACCCATGTGGTCTGACGAGCAGTACTTC. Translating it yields CASSRGPMWSDEQYF.

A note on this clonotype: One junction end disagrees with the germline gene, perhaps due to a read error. The CDR3 DNA follows: TGTGCCAGGAGCCAAGCCAAGAGGAACGGCCAAGAGACCAAGTACTTC. Amino acids: CARSQAKRNGQETKYF. The chain recombines TRBV4-1 with TRBJ2-5; D gene uncertain. The germline V gene has CDR1 MGHRA and CDR2 YSYEKL. This CDR3 is 16 amino acids long.

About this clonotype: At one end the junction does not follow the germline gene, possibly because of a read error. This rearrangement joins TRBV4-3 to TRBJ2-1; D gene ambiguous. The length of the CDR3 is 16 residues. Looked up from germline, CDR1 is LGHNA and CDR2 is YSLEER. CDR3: CASSQDLSTPYNEQLF. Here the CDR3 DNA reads TGCGCCAGCAGCCAAGATCTGAGCACGCCGTATAATGAGCAGTTGTTC.

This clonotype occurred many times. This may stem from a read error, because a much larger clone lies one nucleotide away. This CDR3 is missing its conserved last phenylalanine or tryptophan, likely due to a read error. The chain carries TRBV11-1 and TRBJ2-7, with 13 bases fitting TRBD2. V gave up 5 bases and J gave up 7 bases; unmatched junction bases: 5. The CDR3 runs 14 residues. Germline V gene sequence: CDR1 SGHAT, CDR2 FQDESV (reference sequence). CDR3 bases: TGTGCCAGCAGCCGGACTAGCGGGAGTGGTGAGCAGTACCTC. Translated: CASSRTSGSGEQYL.